These 10 T cell receptor beta chains were sequenced from one sample in a study of vaccination effects on CD4 cells after COVID-19. The table came from immunoSEQ multiplex PCR; TCRdb's copy has only in-frame clones and leaves some out. The repertoire consists of 25,000 to 30,000 clones, with 60% to 80% occurring once and the leading ten covering 6.5%. Viral peptide pool expansion of antigen-specific CD4+ T cells preceded sequencing in the ViraFEST assay. The culture ran for around nine days, and then CD4+ T cells were isolated. Participants each got two BNT162b2 or mRNA-1273 vaccine doses. Their recognized antigens are unknown. This specimen was CD4+ T cells from PBMCs cultured with SARS-CoV-2 spike peptides, taken after COVID-19 vaccination. All receptors derive from a human donor who received a COVID-19 vaccine. Some clones in this sample may be carry-over from other donors' samples.

This chain uses TRBV19 with TRBJ1-3; D is unclear. Trimming cost V 8 bases and J 1 base, with 9 bases left between them. Germline CDR1 reads LNHDA; CDR2 reads SQIVND (reference sequence). The CDR3 is made up of 13 amino acids. The CDR3 DNA follows: TGTGCCAGTCGGAGGAGATCTGGAAACACCATATATTTT. It specifies CASRRRSGNTIYF.

The chain has TRBV28 and TRBJ1-3, with D hard to call. Trimming pared 2 bases from V and 0 bases from J, leaving 8 bases between. This CDR3 comprises 15 residues. CDR1 MDHEN and CDR2 SYDVKM come from the germline V gene. The CDR3 loop is CASSLITDSGNTIYF. The CDR3 DNA reads as TGTGCCAGCAGTTTAATCACGGACTCTGGAAACACCATATATTTT.

The chain joins TRBV6-5 to TRBJ1-6; D gene unclear. The CDR3 loop spans 14 amino acids. The V gene's germline CDR1 is MNHEY and CDR2 SVGAGI. V gave up 5 bases and J gave up 0 bases, with 5 bases separating them. As DNA, the CDR3 is TGTGCCAGCAGTCGAAGCTCCTATAATTCACCCCTCCACTTT. The encoded protein is CASSRSSYNSPLHF.

The chain recombines TRBV5-5 with TRBJ2-4; 10 bases line up with TRBD1. Germline V CDR1 and CDR2: SGHKS, YYEKEE (reference sequence). V lost 6 bases to trimming and J lost 12 bases; unmatched junction nucleotides: 6. The CDR3 length is 12 residues. The CDR3 loop is CASTVTGGYQYF. CDR3 bases: TGTGCCAGCACCGTGACAGGGGGCTATCAGTACTTC.

CDR3 coding DNA: TGTGCCACCAGTGACCCTGCTAGCGGGGGGGCCCAAGAGACCCAGTACTTC. It translates to CATSDPASGGAQETQYF. The chain is built from TRBV24-1 and TRBJ2-5, with TRBD2 identical over 12 bases. The CDR3 runs to 17 residues. Germline V gives CDR1 KGHDR, CDR2 SFDVKD. J was trimmed by 1 base and V by 4 bases; bases with no gene match: 6.

By share of the sample, this clone is medium-sized. The V and J genes are TRBV6-5 and TRBJ2-5; 10 bases fit TRBD2. The J segment lost 6 bases and the V segment lost 0 bases, leaving 7 bases of the junction unmatched. The CDR3 consists of 16 residues. Germline V gene sequence: CDR1 MNHEY, CDR2 SVGAGI. The CDR3 here is CASSYSSGGAKKTQYF. CDR3 sequence (DNA): TGTGCCAGCAGTTACTCAAGCGGGGGGGCCAAAAAGACCCAGTACTTC.

This clone has a handful of counts. The V and J genes are TRBV10-1 and TRBJ2-2, with D possibly matching TRBD2 (6 bases). The V end lost 11 bases, the J end lost 1 base, and 8 bases lay between the germline ends. Germline V gene data show CDR1 as WNHNN and CDR2 as SYGVQD (reference sequence). This CDR3 has 12 amino acids. The CDR3: CASGVNTGELFF. Here the CDR3 DNA reads TGCGCCTCGGGGGTGAACACCGGGGAGCTGTTTTTT.

The chain uses TRBV4-2 and TRBJ1-3; D possibly corresponds to TRBD1 (5 bases). The CDR3 has 17 amino acids. Trimming removed 0 bases from V and 0 bases from J, with 12 bases in between. Germline CDR1 LGHNA, CDR2 YNFKEQ. The CDR3 sequence is CASSQEGTRLSGNTIYF. The DNA for the CDR3 is TGTGCCAGCAGCCAAGAAGGGACTAGACTCTCTGGAAACACCATATATTTT.

This chain joins TRBV30 and TRBJ2-7, with D possibly being TRBD2 (5 bases). CDR3 length: 10 residues. Germline V CDR1 and CDR2: GTSNPN, SVGIG (reference sequence). Between the trimmed V and J ends, which lost 8 bases and 4 bases, there was a span of 9 bases. The CDR3 loop is CAPSGYEQYV. The CDR3, as DNA: TGTGCCCCCAGCGGTTACGAGCAGTACGTC.

This chain joins TRBV6-2 or TRBV6-3 and TRBJ2-7; TRBD1 is a possible D gene (6 bases). Germline V gene lookup returns CDR1 MNHEY and CDR2 SVGEGT. The CDR3 is made up of 13 amino acids. With 6 bases removed from V and 3 bases from J, the gap between germline ends came to 12 bases. CDR3 sequence: CASSITGFYEQYV. CDR3 nucleotide sequence: TGTGCCAGCAGCATAACAGGGTTCTACGAGCAGTACGTC.